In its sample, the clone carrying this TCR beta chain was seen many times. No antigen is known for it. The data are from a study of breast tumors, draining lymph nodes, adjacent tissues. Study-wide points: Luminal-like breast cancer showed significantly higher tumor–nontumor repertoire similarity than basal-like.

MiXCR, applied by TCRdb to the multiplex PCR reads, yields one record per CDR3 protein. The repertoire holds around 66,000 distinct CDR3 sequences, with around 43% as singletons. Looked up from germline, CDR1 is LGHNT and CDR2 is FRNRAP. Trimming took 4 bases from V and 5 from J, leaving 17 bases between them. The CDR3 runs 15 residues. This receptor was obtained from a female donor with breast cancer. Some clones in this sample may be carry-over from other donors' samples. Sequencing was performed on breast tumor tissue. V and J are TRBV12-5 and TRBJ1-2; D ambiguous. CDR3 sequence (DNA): TGTGCTAGTGGTTCCAGGTCGGACCGATTATATGGCTACACCTTC. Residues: CASGSRSDRLYGYTF.